The entry below describes one T cell receptor beta chain. The table lists this clonotype with a few counts. Its antigen is currently not known. No qualities accompany the bases; no much larger clone lies one base away. Library prep was done by 5' RACE. Reads for this sample came from an Illumina HiSeq 2500. A second about 7 to 12 cycle PCR used a sample-barcoded 5' primer and a J-beta primer mix. Each TCR beta cDNA molecule received a unique molecular identifier from a template-switch 5' adaptor carrying 12 random nucleotides. At least 3 million CDR3-containing paired-end reads were obtained from each sample. All of the RNA was converted into first-strand cDNA using the Mint cDNA synthesis kit, with a TRBC-specific oligonucleotide serving as the primer. Following uracil-DNA glycosylase treatment, a first 18-cycle PCR with universal primers M1SS and BC2_uni_R was performed on all cDNA. The authors' pipeline ran thus. Each sample was normalized by randomly selecting 1 million high-quality reads, each carrying a distinct molecular identifier. Instead of being binned into consensus sequences, reads that shared molecular identifiers were thrown out. MiTCR, with a Q25 quality threshold and the strictest error-elimination algorithm, was used for CDR3 identification, clonotype clustering and error correction. A nonparametric unseen species model using Euler transformation provided a lower-bound estimate of total TCR beta diversity. TCRdb trimmed the raw reads at Q25, called clones with MiXCR and kept productive beta chains. Each record represents a unique CDR3 protein, reported with the most common genes and DNA among its rows. TCRdb, rather than the study authors, made the V and J calls. Across this sample there are under 2,000,000 distinct CDR3 sequences, with around half seen only once. The ten largest clones capture less than 2.5% of the sample.

These data are taken from a study of blood T cells in healthy people across ages (dated by TCRdb to 2013 to 2016). About the full investigation: In model experiments, template switching captured about one uniquely barcoded TCR beta cDNA molecule for every two T cells. Using the same blood draw, the study looked at two additional independent replicas of 1 million unique cDNA reads for two donors, one aged 18 to 29 and the other aged 80 or older. The study measured age-related changes in TCR beta repertoire diversity using deep sequencing normalized with unique cDNA molecular identifiers. Donors of different ages were randomly distributed across sequencing lanes to avoid experimental bias. Four age groups were formed from the donors: young (average about 17 years), middle-aged (approximately 40), aged (about 68) and long-lived (roughly 81).

V is pared back by 6 bases and J by 2 bases, with 13 bases lying between the germline termini. CDR1 SGHRS and CDR2 YFSETQ were looked up in the germline V gene. From cysteine to phenylalanine, the CDR3 is 14 amino acids long. The CDR3 DNA has 42 bases and is translated from base 1. On the study overall, not on this receptor specifically: Estimates of total diversity based on one million sequenced T cells were considered lower bounds and underestimates. As age increased, observed TCR beta diversity per million T cells dropped in a roughly linear way, and a significant reduction was already evident by age around 41. Because the CMV infection status of the donors was unknown, age-related changes in expanded clonotypes may potentially have been confounded. Bulk unsorted PBMC profiling prevented conclusive comparison of naive and antigen-experienced compartments. The percentage of naive T cells measured by flow cytometry correlated strongly with observed TCR beta diversity. Compared with the aged group, more naive CD4+ T cells, fewer expanded clones and increased TCR diversity were shown by the long-lived group, suggesting age selection.

The roughly 39 donors, aged about 6 to 95 years, were systemically healthy Caucasian individuals from Russia. Around 10 milliliters of peripheral blood were drawn from each donor into EDTA-treated Vacutainer tubes. Ficoll-Paque density-gradient centrifugation was used to isolate PBMCs, with at least 6.5 million per sample. Total RNA was extracted from PBMCs with Trizol reagent, with at least 5 micrograms obtained per sample. The percentages of naive CD45RAhigh/CD27high T cells were determined by flow cytometry on a PBMC aliquot from every donor. Recombination joined TRBV5-1 with TRBJ2-3; the D gene is perhaps TRBD2, from 5 matching bases. Source material: blood. The TCR sequence derives from a woman between 35 and 50 years old in good health. The DNA sequence is TGCGCCAGCAAACTAGAGGGCCCCACAGATACGCAGTATTTT. Protein translation: CASKLEGPTDTQYF.